The source of this T cell receptor (beta chain) is a study of cytomegalovirus exposure and HLA in healthy donors. Broader study findings: Altogether, 150 to 200 TCR beta chains were recorded as cytomegalovirus-associated. In vitro assays verified that a few CMV-associated chains recognized CMV antigens specifically. Most TCR sequences were rare, but some public TCRs occurred in many donors.

Remarks on this clone: Its antigen is not identified.

Sequencing was performed with immunoSEQ multiplex PCR; in TCRdb, only in-frame clones are kept and a portion is missing. The repertoire includes over 150,000 clones, around 84% of them detected once, and 16% sits in the top ten. Separate from the roughly 720-subject first cohort was the approximately 120-subject validation cohort, to which the donors belonged. Per germline, CDR1 LNHDA and CDR2 SQIVND (reference sequence). Trimming at V came to 2 bases and at J to 6 bases, leaving 12 bases not matched to a gene. This CDR3 is built from 16 residues. The origin of this receptor is a man between 18 and 35 years old in good health and CMV-seropositive. This chain links TRBV19 with TRBJ1-2; 7 nucleotides line up with TRBD1. The sequenced sample was PBMCs. The CDR3 nucleotides are TGTGCCAGTAGTATAAGGCCCTCGACAGGGCTGGATGGCTACACCTTC. It is translated as CASSIRPSTGLDGYTF.